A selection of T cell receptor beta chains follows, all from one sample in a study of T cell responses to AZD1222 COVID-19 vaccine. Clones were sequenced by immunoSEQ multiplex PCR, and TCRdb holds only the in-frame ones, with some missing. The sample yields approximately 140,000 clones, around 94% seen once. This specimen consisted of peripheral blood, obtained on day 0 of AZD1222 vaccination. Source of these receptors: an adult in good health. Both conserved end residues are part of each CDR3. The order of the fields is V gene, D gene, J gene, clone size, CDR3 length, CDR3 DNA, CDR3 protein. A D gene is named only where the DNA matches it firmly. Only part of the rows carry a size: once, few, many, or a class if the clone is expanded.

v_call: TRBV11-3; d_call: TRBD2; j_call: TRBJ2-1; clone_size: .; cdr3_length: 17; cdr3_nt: TGTGCCAGCAGCTTAGGGCTGGGACTAGCCGAACGAGTGCTTCAGTTCTTC; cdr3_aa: CASSLGLGLAERVLQFF
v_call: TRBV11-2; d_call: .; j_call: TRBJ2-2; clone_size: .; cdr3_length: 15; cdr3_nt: TGTGCCAGCAGCCATCAATACTGGACCGACGTGGAGCTGTTTTTT; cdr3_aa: CASSHQYWTDVELFF
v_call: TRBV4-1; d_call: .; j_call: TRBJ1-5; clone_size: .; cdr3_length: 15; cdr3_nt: TGCGCCAGCAGAGACAGGAAAGGTAGCAATCAGCCCCAGCATTTT; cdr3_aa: CASRDRKGSNQPQHF
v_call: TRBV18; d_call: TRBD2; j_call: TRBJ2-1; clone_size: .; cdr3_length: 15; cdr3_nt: TGTGCCAGCTCACCACCGGGGCTAGCGGGAGCTGAGCAGTTCTTC; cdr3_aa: CASSPPGLAGAEQFF
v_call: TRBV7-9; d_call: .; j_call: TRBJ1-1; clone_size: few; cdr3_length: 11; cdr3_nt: TGTGCCAGCAGCTTGGGTGATGAAGCTTTCTTT; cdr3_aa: CASSLGDEAFF
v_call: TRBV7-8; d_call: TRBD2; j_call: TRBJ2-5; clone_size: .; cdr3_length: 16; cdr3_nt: TGTGCCAGCAGCCTAGGGACTAGCGGGGCCCAAGAGACCCAGTACTTC; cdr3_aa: CASSLGTSGAQETQYF
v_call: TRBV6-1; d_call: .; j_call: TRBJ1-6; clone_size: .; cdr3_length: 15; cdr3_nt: TGTGCCAGCAGTGAATTCGGGTCCGATAATTCACCCCTCCACTTT; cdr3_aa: CASSEFGSDNSPLHF
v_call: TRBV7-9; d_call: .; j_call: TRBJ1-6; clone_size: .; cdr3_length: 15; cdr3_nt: TGTGCCAGCAGCAAGGGCTCGGGGGTTCCTTCACCCCTCCACTTT; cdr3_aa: CASSKGSGVPSPLHF
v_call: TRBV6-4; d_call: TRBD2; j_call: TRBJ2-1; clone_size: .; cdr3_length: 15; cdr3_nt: TGTGCCAGCAGCCCCGGGACTAGCGGGAGCAATGAGCAGTTCTTC; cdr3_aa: CASSPGTSGSNEQFF
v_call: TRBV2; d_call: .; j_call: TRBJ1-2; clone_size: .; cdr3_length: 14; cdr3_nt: TGTGCCAGCAGTGAGATCAGGGATAACTATGGCTACACCTTC; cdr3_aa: CASSEIRDNYGYTF
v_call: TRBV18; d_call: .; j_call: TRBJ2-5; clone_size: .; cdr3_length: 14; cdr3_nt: TGTGCCAGCTCACCGACATCGGACGCGGAGACCCAGTACTTC; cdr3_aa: CASSPTSDAETQYF
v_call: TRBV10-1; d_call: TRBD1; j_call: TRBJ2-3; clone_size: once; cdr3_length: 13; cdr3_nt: TGCGCCAGCATGGACAGGGGAACAGATACGCAGTATTTT; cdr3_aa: CASMDRGTDTQYF
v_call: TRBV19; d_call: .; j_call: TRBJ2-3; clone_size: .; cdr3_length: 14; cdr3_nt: TGTGCCAGTAAAGGGGGAGGTGGGCCAGATACGCAGTATTTT; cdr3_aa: CASKGGGGPDTQYF
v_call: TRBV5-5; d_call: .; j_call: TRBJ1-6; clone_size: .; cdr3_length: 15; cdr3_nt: TGTGCCAGCAGACCCGCGGGGATTGAAGGGTCACCCCTCCACTTT; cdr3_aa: CASRPAGIEGSPLHF
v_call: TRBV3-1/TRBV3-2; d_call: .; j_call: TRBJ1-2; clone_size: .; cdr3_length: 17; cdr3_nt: TGTGCCAGCAGCCAAGATCGTGCCAGGAGCTCGACCAGGGGCTACACCTTC; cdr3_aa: CASSQDRARSSTRGYTF
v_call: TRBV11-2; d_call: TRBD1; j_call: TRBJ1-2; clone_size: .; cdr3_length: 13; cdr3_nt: TGTGCCAGCAGCTCTATGACAGGGGGTGGCTACACCTTC; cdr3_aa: CASSSMTGGGYTF
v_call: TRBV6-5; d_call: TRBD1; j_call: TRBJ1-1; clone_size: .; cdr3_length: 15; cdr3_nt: TGTGCCAGCACCTGGACAGGGAGTATAAACACTGAAGCTTTCTTT; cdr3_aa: CASTWTGSINTEAFF
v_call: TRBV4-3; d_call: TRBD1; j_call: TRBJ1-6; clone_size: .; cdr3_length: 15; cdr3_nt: TGCGCCAGCAGCCAGGGGACAGGGGTTAATTCACCCCTCCACTTT; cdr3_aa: CASSQGTGVNSPLHF
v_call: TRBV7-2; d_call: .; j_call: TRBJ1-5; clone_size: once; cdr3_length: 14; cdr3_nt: TGTGCCAGCAGCTTAAGTAGGGTCAATCAGCCCCAGCATTTT; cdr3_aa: CASSLSRVNQPQHF
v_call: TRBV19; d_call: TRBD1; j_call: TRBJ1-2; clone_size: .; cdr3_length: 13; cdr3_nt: TGTGCCAGTAGTCGGGACAGTAACTATGGCTACACCTTC; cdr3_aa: CASSRDSNYGYTF
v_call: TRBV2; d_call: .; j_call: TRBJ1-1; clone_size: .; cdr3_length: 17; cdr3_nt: TGTGCCAGCAGTTCCTCTCCCGGGGGCGCCTCTGCCACTGAAGCTTTCTTT; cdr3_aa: CASSSSPGGASATEAFF
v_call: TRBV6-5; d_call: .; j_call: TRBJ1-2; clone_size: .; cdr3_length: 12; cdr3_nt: TGTGCCAGCACCCGAAGGGGATATGGCTACACCTTC; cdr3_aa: CASTRRGYGYTF
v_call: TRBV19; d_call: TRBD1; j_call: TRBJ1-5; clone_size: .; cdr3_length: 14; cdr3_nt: TGTGCCAGTAGGGTACAGGGGGCAGAGCAGCCCCAGCATTTT; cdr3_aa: CASRVQGAEQPQHF
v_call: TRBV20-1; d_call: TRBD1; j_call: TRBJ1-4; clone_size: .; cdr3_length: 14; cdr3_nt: TGCAGTGCTAGTGACAGGGAAGGGAATGAAAAACTGTTTTTT; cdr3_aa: CSASDREGNEKLFF
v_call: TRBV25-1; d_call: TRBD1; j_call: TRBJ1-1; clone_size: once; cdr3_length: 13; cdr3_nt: TGTGCCAGCAGTCTAGGGGGCACGACTGAAGCTTTCTTT; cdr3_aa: CASSLGGTTEAFF
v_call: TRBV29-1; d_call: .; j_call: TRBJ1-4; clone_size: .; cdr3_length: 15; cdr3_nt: TGCAGCGTTGGGGCTTCTTTCCTAAATAATGAAAAACTGTTTTTT; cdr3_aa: CSVGASFLNNEKLFF
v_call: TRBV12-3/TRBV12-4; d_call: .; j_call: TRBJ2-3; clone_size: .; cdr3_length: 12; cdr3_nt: TGTGCCAGCAGTTTCTTATTTAATACGCAGTATTTT; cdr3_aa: CASSFLFNTQYF
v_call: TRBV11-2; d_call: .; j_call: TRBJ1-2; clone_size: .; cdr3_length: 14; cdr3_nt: TGTGCCAGCAGCTCTAAGCCTGGAAACTATGGCTACACCTTC; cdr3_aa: CASSSKPGNYGYTF
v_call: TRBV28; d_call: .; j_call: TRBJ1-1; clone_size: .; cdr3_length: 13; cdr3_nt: TGTGCCAGCAGTTTTCAGAGGGTCACTGAAGCTTTCTTT; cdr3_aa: CASSFQRVTEAFF
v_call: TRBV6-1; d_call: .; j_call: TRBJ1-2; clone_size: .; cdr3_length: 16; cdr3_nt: TGTGCCAGCAGTGAAGGTTTCAAGACGTCAAACTATGGCTACACCTTC; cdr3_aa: CASSEGFKTSNYGYTF
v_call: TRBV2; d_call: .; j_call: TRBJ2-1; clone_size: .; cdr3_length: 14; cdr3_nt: TGTGCCAGCAGTAACAGGGAGGCCTACAATGAGCAGTTCTTC; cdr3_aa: CASSNREAYNEQFF
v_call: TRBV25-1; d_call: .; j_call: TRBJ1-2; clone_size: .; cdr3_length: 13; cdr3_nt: TGTGCCAGCAGTGAATACGTCGACTATGGCTACACCTTC; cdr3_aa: CASSEYVDYGYTF
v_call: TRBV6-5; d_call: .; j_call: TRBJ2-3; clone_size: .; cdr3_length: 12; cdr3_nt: TGTGCCAGCAGTAGGACTGGAGATACGCAGTATTTT; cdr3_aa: CASSRTGDTQYF
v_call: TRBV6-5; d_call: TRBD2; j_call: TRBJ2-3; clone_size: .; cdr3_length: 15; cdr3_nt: TGTGCCAGCAGCGGGGGGAGCACTAGCACAGATACGCAGTATTTT; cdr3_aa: CASSGGSTSTDTQYF
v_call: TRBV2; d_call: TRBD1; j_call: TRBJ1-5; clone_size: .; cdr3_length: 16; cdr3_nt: TGTGCCAGCAGTGGGCCGAGGACAGGGCGGAATCAGCCCCAGCATTTT; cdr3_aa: CASSGPRTGRNQPQHF
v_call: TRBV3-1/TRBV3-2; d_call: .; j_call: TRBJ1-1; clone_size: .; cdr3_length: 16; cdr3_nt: TGTGCCAGCAGCCAAGAGATTGGGCCTCTCGGGGGTGAAGCTTTCTTT; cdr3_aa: CASSQEIGPLGGEAFF
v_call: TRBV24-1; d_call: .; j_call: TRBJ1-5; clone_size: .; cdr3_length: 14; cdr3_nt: TGTGCCACCAGTGATTTCATGGGGGATCAGCCCCAGCATTTT; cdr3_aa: CATSDFMGDQPQHF
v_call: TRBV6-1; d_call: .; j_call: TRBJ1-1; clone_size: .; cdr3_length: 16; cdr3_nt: TGTGCCAGCAGTGAACTCTGGAGAGGGCCGGGCACTGAAGCTTTCTTT; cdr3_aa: CASSELWRGPGTEAFF
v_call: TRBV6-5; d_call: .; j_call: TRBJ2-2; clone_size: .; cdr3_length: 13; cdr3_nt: TGTGCCAGCAGTTACCCTGGACAGGGGGAGCTGTTTTTT; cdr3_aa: CASSYPGQGELFF
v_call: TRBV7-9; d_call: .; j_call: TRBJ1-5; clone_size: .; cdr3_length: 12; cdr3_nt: TGTGCCAGCAGCCGGGACCGTCAGCCCCAGCATTTT; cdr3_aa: CASSRDRQPQHF
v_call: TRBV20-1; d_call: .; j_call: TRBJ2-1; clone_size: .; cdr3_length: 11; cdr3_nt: TGCAGTGCTACTGCTGGGCCTGAGCAGTTCTTC; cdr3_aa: CSATAGPEQFF
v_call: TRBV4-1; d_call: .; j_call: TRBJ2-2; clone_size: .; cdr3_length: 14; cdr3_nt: TGCGCCAGCAGCCAAGGCCCGAACACCGGGGAGCTGTTTTTT; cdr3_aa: CASSQGPNTGELFF
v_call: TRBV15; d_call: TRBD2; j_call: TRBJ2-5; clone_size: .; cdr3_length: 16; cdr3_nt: TGTGCCACCAGCGGAACTAGCGGGGGGCGCCAAGAGACCCAGTACTTC; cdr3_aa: CATSGTSGGRQETQYF
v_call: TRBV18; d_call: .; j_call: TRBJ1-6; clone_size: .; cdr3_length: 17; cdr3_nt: TGTGCCAGCTCACCACCGTTAAGGAACGGGATTAATTCACCCCTCCACTTT; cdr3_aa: CASSPPLRNGINSPLHF
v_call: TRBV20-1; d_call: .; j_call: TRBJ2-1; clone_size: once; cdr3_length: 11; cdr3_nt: TGCAGTGCCACGTACCTCAATGAGCAGTTCTTC; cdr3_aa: CSATYLNEQFF